What follows are 27 T cell receptor beta chains derived from one specimen sequenced in a study of T cells expressing NK-cell markers. TCRdb reanalyzed the 5' RACE reads and collapses them to one entry per CDR3 protein, without DNA. The table counts around 550,000 distinct CDR3 sequences; 3.5% to 4.5% lies in the top ten. Material: blood T cells: a sorted CD56 or NKG2C T cell subset, CD4+ or CD8+ T cells, or bulk PBMC T cells (not recorded which). These TCRs come from a man aged 18 to 29 in good health.

The chain uses TRBV28 and TRBJ2-2; TCRdb designates TRBD2, a call that cannot be tested without DNA. The CDR3 totals 19 residues. Per the germline V gene, CDR1 is MDHEN and CDR2 is SYDVKM. CDR3 protein: CASSPQRSPGLALPGELFF.

The CDR3 loop is CASSLDNSPLHF. This chain connects TRBV5-1 to TRBJ1-6. The CDR3 runs to 12 residues. Germline CDR1 and CDR2: SGHRS and YFSETQ. Full variable domain (missing parts from reference TRBV5-1 and TRBJ1-6): KAGVTQTPRYLIKTRGQQVTLSCSPISGHRSVSWYQQTPGQGLQFLFEYFSETQRNKGNFPGRFSGRQFSNSRSEMNVSTLELGDSALYLCASSLDNSPLHFGNGTRLTVT.

This chain links TRBV12-3 or TRBV12-4 with TRBJ1-3. The CDR3 contains 13 residues. CDR3 in amino acids: CASSPPNGNTIYF.

This chain connects TRBV7-2 to TRBJ2-2. This CDR3 is built from 15 residues. Germline lookup yields CDR1 SGHTA and CDR2 FQGNSA. The CDR3 sequence is CASSYSGHPTGELFF.

This chain uses TRBV29-1 with TRBJ1-1; without DNA, the TCRdb call of TRBD1 cannot be checked. CDR3 size: 12 residues. Germline assignment: CDR1 SQVTM and CDR2 ANQGSEA. The CDR3 is CSVEDRGIVAFF.

The chain uses TRBV5-1 and TRBJ1-4; TCRdb's D call of TRBD1 is untestable without DNA. The length of the CDR3 is 14 residues. Per the germline V gene, CDR1 is SGHRS and CDR2 is YFSETQ. The CDR3 sequence: CASSATGPNEKLFF.

CDR3 loop: CASSLEPASFTDTQYF. The chain couples TRBV11-2 to TRBJ2-3. Looked up from germline, CDR1 is SGHAT and CDR2 is FQNNGV. The CDR3 is 16 residues long.

The CDR3 spells CASSSAGGTDTQYF. The chain combines TRBV7-2 with TRBJ2-3; TCRdb's assignment of TRBD2 cannot be checked, as there is no DNA. Germline V gene data show CDR1 as SGHTA and CDR2 as FQGNSA. The CDR3 has 14 residues.

The V call is TRBV12-3 or TRBV12-4, the J call TRBJ1-2. This CDR3 comprises 15 residues. The CDR3 reads CASSKSPDFNYGYTF.

The rearrangement links TRBV5-1 to TRBJ2-3; with no DNA, the TCRdb D assignment of TRBD1 cannot be verified. The CDR3 has 13 amino acids. Looked up from germline, CDR1 is SGHRS and CDR2 is YFSETQ. This chain's CDR3 is CAVRQGNTDTQYF.

The CDR3 loop is CSASPGPPLEQYF. The chain links TRBV20-1 to TRBJ2-7; there is no DNA to check the TCRdb D call of TRBD1. CDR3 length: 13 residues. Germline V gene lookup returns CDR1 DFQATT and CDR2 SNEGSKA (reference sequence).

J is TRBJ2-1 and V is TRBV24-1; the TRBD1 assignment by TCRdb is unverifiable without DNA. The CDR3 loop spans 15 amino acids. In germline, CDR1 is KGHDR, CDR2 SFDVKD. The CDR3 region is CATSGRTGSYNEQFF.

The chain couples TRBV7-2 to TRBJ1-5; TCRdb outputs TRBD1, but without DNA this stays unchecked. CDR1 is SGHTA and CDR2 is FQGNSA in the germline V gene. The CDR3 runs to 16 residues. This chain's CDR3 is CASSLVMGRSYVPQHF.

The rearrangement links TRBV5-1 to TRBJ2-3. This CDR3 spans 16 amino acids. Germline V lookup: CDR1 SGHRS, CDR2 YFSETQ. CDR3 region: CASIKSGIPSTDTQYF.

The rearrangement joins TRBV5-8 to TRBJ2-1; the TCRdb D gene call, TRBD2, has no DNA to confirm it. CDR1 and CDR2 (germline): SGHTS, YDEGEE. The CDR3 has 15 amino acids. CDR3 in amino acids: CASSPGLADRGEQFF.

The V call is TRBV2, the J call TRBJ2-3; the D gene TCRdb calls, TRBD2, cannot be checked with no DNA. CDR3 length: 17 residues. CDR1 and CDR2 from the germline V gene are SNHLY and FYNNEI. The CDR3 sequence: CASSEGTSGANTDTQYF. The full variable domain, completed using reference TRBV2 and TRBJ2-3, is EPEVTQTPSHQVTQMGQEVILRCVPISNHLYFYWYRQILGQKVEFLVSFYNNEISEKSEIFDDQFSVERPDGSNFTLKIRSTKLEDSAMYFCASSEGTSGANTDTQYFGPGTRLTVL.

The CDR3 is CSALTSGRDNEQFF. The V and J genes are TRBV20-1 and TRBJ2-1; the D call of TRBD2 rests on TCRdb alone, since no DNA is present to check it. This CDR3 region has 14 residues. Germline CDR1 and CDR2: DFQATT and SNEGSKA (reference sequence).

The CDR3: CASSIRQGGDEQFF. The J gene is TRBJ2-1, the V gene TRBV28; TCRdb's D call, TRBD1, is unchecked because there is no DNA. The germline CDR1 and CDR2 sequences are MDHEN and SYDVKM. This CDR3 has 14 residues.

The rearrangement uses TRBV5-1 and TRBJ2-1; without DNA, the TCRdb call of TRBD1 cannot be checked. Germline lookup yields CDR1 SGHRS and CDR2 YFSETQ. CDR3 length: 15 residues. CDR3 sequence: CASTQDRGRGVEQFF.

The rearrangement joins TRBV4-1 to TRBJ2-1; TCRdb returns TRBD2, unconfirmable since there is no DNA. This CDR3 spans 17 amino acids. Germline V gives CDR1 MGHRA, CDR2 YSYEKL. The CDR3 reads CASSQDRGRALYNEQFF.

This chain connects TRBV9 to TRBJ1-4; TCRdb indicates TRBD1, and absent DNA this call remains unverified. CDR3 size: 18 residues. In germline, CDR1 is SGDLS, CDR2 YYNGEE. CDR3: CASSVAPGTGSSGEKLFF. The whole variable domain, remainder taken from reference TRBV9 and TRBJ1-4, is DSGVTQTPKHLITATGQRVTLRCSPRSGDLSVYWYQQSLDQGLQFLIQYYNGEERAKGNILERFSAQQFPDLHSELNLSSLELGDSALYFCASSVAPGTGSSGEKLFFGSGTQLSVL.

The V call is TRBV12-3 or TRBV12-4, the J call TRBJ2-1; the TCRdb call, TRBD2, lacks DNA for checking. CDR3 length: 17 amino acids. The CDR3 loop is CASSLARLGTSGNEQFF.

V is TRBV4-1 and J is TRBJ2-2; the D gene TCRdb calls, TRBD2, cannot be checked with no DNA. The CDR3 is made up of 20 amino acids. The germline V gene has CDR1 MGHRA and CDR2 YSYEKL. CDR3 residues: CASSHAASGLAGFSTGELFF.

CDR3 loop: CASTIRVGGPYEQYF. The chain employs TRBV5-1 and TRBJ2-7. The germline CDR1 and CDR2 sequences are SGHRS and YFSETQ. The CDR3 is 15 residues long.

This sequence joins TRBV11-2 and TRBJ2-7; the TRBD2 assignment by TCRdb is unverifiable without DNA. The CDR3 sequence is 18 residues long. The germline CDR1 and CDR2 sequences are SGHAT and FQNNGV. The CDR3: CASSLNPTSSGDSYEQYF.

The chain is built from TRBV20-1 and TRBJ2-7; the D call of TRBD2 rests on TCRdb alone, since no DNA is present to check it. CDR3 size: 14 residues. In germline, CDR1 is DFQATT, CDR2 SNEGSKA (reference sequence). The CDR3 spells CSARDSGTFDEQYF.

The V and J genes are TRBV20-1 and TRBJ2-3; TCRdb returns TRBD1, unconfirmable since there is no DNA. CDR1 is DFQATT and CDR2 is SNEGSKA in the germline V gene (reference sequence). This CDR3 region has 15 residues. The CDR3 sequence: CSARDRGPGTDTQYF.